What follows is one T cell receptor beta chain and its context. The data originate from a study of blood T cell repertoires in COVID-19. Unmatched junction bases numbered 7, after V lost 2 bases and J lost 7 bases. The CDR3 is made up of 15 amino acids. Germline-derived CDR1 and CDR2 are SGHRS and YFSETQ. The repertoire was sequenced with immunoSEQ multiplex PCR; TCRdb's copy has only in-frame clones and lacks some. The data hold approximately 500,000 clones, with roughly 89% observed a single time. The clonotype comes from a man between 18 and 29 years old with COVID-19, enrolled during active disease. Input material: peripheral blood. V is TRBV5-1 and J is TRBJ1-4, with 8 positions matching TRBD1. The CDR3 sequence: CASSFSGQGGEKLFF. The CDR3 DNA sequence: TGCGCCAGCAGCTTTAGTGGACAGGGTGGTGAAAAACTGTTTTTT.